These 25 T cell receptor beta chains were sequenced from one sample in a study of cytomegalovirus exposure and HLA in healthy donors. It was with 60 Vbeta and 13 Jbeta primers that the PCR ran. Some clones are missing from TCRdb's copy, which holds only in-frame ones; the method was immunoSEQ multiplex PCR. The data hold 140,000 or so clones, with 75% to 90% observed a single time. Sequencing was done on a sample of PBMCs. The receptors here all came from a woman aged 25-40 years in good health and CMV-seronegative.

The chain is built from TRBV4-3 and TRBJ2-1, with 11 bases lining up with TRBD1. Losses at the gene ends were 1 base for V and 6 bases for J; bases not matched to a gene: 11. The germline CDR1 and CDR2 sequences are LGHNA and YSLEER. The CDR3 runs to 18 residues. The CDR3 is CASSQGVGPGTGGNEQFF. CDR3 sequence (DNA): TGCGCCAGCAGCCAAGGGGTAGGGCCCGGGACAGGGGGCAATGAGCAGTTCTTC.

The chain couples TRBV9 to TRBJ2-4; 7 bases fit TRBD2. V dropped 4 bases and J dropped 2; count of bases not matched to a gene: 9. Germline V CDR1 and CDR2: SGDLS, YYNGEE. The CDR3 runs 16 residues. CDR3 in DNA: TGTGCCAGCAGCAGACTTGGGGGAGGGCCCAAAAACATTCAGTACTTC. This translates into CASSRLGGGPKNIQYF.

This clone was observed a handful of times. CDR3 nucleotide sequence: TGTGCCAGCAGCTCGGACAGGAAAGAGACCCAGTACTTC. It specifies CASSSDRKETQYF. The rearrangement uses TRBV5-6 and TRBJ2-5; 7 nucleotides line up with TRBD1. CDR3 length: 13 residues. CDR1 SGHDT and CDR2 YYEEEE come from the germline V gene. V trimming: 3 bases; J trimming: 3 bases; junction bases outside the gene matches: 2. The full variable domain, completed using reference TRBV5-6 and TRBJ2-5, is DAGVTQSPTHLIKTRGQQVTLRCSPKSGHDTVSWYQQALGQGPQFIFQYYEEEERQRGNFPDRFSGHQFPNYSSELNVNALLLGDSALYLCASSSDRKETQYFGPGTRLLVL.

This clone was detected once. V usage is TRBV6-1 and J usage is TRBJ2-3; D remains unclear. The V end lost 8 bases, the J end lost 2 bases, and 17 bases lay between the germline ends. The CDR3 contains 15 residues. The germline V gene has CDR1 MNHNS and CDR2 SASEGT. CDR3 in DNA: TGTGCCAGCGGTGTGGTGGGTAGCCCCACAGATACGCAGTATTTT. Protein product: CASGVVGSPTDTQYF.

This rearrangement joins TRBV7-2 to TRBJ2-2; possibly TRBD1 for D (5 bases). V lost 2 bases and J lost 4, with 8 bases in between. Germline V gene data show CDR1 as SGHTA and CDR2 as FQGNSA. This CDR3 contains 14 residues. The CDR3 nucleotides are TGTGCCAGCAGCTTACAGGGTAGCACCGGGGAGCTGTTTTTT. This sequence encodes CASSLQGSTGELFF.

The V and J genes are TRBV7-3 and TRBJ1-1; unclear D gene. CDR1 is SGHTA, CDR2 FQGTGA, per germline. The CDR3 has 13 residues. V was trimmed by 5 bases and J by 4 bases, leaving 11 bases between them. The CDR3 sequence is CASSTGWSTEAFF. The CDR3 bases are TGTGCCAGCAGCACTGGTTGGAGCACTGAAGCTTTCTTT.

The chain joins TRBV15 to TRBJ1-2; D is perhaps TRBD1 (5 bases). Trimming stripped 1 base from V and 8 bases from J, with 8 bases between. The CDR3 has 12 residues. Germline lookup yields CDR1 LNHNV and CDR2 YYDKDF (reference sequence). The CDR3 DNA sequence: TGTGCCACCAGCAGAGTTTCAGGGGGCTACACCTTC. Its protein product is CATSRVSGGYTF. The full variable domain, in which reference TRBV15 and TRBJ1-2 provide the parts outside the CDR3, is DAMVIQNPRYQVTQFGKPVTLSCSQTLNHNVMYWYQQKSSQAPKLLFHYYDKDFNNEADTPDNFQSRRPNTSFCFLDIRSPGLGDTAMYLCATSRVSGGYTFGSGTRLTVV.

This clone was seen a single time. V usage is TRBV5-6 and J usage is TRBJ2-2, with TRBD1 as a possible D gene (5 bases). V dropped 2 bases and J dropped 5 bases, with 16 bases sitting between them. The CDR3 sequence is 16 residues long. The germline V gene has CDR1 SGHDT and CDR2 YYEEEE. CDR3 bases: TGTGCCAGCAGCTTTCTGGGGTCCCAGGGAACCGGGGAGCTGTTTTTT. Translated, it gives CASSFLGSQGTGELFF.

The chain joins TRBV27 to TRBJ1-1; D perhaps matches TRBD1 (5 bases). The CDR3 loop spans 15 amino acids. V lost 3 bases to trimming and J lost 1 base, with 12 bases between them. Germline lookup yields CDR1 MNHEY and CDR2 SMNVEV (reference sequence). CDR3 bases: TGTGCCAGCAGTTTGGCGGGACGAGGGAACACTGAAGCTTTCTTT. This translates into CASSLAGRGNTEAFF.

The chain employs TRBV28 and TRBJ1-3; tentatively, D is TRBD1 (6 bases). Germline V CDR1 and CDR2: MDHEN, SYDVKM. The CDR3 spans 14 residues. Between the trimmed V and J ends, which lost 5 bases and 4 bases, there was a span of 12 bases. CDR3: CASSTGTQGNTIYF. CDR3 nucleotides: TGTGCCAGCAGTACCGGGACACAAGGAAACACCATATATTTT. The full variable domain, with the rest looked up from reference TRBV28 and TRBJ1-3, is DVKVTQSSRYLVKRTGEKVFLECVQDMDHENMFWYRQDPGLGLRLIYFSYDVKMKEKGDIPEGYSVSREKKERFSLILESASTNQTSMYLCASSTGTQGNTIYFGEGSWLTVV.

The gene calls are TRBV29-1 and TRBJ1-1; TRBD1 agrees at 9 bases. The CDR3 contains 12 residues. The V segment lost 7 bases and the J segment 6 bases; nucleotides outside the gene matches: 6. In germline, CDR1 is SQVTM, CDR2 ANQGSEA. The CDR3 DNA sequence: TGCAGCGCAGGGACAGGGTTTGCTGAAGCTTTCTTT. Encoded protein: CSAGTGFAEAFF.

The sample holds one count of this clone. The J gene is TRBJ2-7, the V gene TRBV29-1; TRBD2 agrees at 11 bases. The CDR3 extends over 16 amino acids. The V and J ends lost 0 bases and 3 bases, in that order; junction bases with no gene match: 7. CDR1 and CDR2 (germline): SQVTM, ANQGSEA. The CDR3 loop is CSVEDPMTSGDYEQYF. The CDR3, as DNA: TGCAGCGTTGAAGATCCTATGACTAGCGGGGACTACGAGCAGTACTTC.

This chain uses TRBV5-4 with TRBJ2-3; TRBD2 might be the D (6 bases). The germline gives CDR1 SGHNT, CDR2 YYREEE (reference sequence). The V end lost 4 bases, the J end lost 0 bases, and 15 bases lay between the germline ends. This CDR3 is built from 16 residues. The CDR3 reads CASSRTGDWSTDTQYF. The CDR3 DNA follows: TGTGCCAGCAGCCGTACGGGGGACTGGAGCACAGATACGCAGTATTTT.

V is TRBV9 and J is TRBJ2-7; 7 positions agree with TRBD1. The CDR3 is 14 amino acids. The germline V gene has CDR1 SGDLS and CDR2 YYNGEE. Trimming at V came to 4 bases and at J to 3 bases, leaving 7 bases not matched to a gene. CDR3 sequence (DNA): TGTGCCAGCAGCCAGGCAGGGGGTGGCTACGAGCAGTACTTC. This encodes CASSQAGGGYEQYF.

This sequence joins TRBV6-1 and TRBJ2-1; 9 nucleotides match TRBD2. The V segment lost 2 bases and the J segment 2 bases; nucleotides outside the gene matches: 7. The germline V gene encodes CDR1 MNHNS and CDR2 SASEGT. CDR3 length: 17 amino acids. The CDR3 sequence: CASSEFGSGGAYNEQFF. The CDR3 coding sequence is TGTGCCAGCAGTGAATTTGGTAGCGGGGGTGCCTACAATGAGCAGTTCTTC.

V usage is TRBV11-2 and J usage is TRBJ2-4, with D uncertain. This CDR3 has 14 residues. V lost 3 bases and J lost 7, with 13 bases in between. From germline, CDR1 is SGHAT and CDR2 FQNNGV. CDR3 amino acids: CASSLDRSGNIQYF. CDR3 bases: TGTGCCAGCAGCTTGGATAGGAGTGGTAACATTCAGTACTTC.

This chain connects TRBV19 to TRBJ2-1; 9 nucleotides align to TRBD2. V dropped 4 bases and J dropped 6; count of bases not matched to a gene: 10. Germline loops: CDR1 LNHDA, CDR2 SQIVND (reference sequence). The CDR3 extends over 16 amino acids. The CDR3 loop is CASSRVAGENGNEQFF. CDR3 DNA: TGTGCCAGTAGTAGGGTAGCGGGAGAAAACGGCAATGAGCAGTTCTTC.

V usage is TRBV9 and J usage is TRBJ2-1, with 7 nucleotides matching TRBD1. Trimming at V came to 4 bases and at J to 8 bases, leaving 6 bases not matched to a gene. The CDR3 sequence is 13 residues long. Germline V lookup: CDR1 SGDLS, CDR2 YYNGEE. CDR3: CASSKQGMDEQFF. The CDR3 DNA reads TGTGCCAGCAGCAAACAGGGGATGGATGAGCAGTTCTTC. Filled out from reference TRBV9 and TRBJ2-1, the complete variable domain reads DSGVTQTPKHLITATGQRVTLRCSPRSGDLSVYWYQQSLDQGLQFLIQYYNGEERAKGNILERFSAQQFPDLHSELNLSSLELGDSALYFCASSKQGMDEQFFGPGTRLTVL.

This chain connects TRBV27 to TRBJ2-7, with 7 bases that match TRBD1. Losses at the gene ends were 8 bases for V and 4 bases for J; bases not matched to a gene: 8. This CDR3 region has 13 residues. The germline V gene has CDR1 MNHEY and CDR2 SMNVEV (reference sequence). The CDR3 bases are TGTGCCAGCCGACGACAGGGCAGATACGAGCAGTACTTC. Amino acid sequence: CASRRQGRYEQYF.

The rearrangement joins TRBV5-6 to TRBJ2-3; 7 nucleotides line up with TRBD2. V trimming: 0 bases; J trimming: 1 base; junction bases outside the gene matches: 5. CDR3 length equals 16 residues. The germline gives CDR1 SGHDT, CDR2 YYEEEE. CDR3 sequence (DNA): TGTGCCAGCAGCTTGGGAGCGGGGCCACGCACAGATACGCAGTATTTT. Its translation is CASSLGAGPRTDTQYF. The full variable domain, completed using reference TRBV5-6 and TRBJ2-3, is DAGVTQSPTHLIKTRGQQVTLRCSPKSGHDTVSWYQQALGQGPQFIFQYYEEEERQRGNFPDRFSGHQFPNYSSELNVNALLLGDSALYLCASSLGAGPRTDTQYFGPGTRLTVL.

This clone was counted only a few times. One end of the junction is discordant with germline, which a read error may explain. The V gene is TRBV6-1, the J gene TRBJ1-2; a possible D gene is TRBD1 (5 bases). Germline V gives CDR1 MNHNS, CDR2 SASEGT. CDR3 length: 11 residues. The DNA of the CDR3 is TGTGCCAGCGTGGGATGGGACGGGGGGTTCTTC. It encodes CASVGWDGGFF.

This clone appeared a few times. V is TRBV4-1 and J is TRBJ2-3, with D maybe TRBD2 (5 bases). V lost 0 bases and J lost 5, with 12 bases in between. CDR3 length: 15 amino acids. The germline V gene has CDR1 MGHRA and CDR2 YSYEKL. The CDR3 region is CASSQDPRVVDTQYF. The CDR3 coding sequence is TGCGCCAGCAGCCAAGATCCGCGGGTGGTAGATACGCAGTATTTT.

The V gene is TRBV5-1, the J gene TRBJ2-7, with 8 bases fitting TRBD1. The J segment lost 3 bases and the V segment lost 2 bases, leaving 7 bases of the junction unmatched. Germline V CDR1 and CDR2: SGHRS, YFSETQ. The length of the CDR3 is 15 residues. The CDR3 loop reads CASSFQGATFYEQYF. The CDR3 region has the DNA TGCGCCAGCAGCTTTCAGGGGGCAACCTTCTACGAGCAGTACTTC.

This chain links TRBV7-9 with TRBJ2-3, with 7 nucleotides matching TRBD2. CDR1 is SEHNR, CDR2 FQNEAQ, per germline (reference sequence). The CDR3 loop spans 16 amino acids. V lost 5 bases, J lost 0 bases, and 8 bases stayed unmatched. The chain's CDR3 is CASSPSSGVSTDTQYF. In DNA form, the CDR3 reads TGTGCCAGCAGCCCCTCGAGCGGGGTTAGCACAGATACGCAGTATTTT. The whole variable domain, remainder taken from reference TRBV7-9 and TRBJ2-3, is DTGVSQNPRHKITKRGQNVTFRCDPISEHNRLYWYRQTLGQGPEFLTYFQNEAQLEKSRLLSDRFSAERPKGSFSTLEIQRTEQGDSAMYLCASSPSSGVSTDTQYFGPGTRLTVL.

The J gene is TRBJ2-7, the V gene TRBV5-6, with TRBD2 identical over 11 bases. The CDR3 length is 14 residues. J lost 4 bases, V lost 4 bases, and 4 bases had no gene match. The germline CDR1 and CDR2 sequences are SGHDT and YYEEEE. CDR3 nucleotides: TGTGCCAGCAGCGTTAGCGGGGGGGTGTACGAGCAGTACTTC. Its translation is CASSVSGGVYEQYF.